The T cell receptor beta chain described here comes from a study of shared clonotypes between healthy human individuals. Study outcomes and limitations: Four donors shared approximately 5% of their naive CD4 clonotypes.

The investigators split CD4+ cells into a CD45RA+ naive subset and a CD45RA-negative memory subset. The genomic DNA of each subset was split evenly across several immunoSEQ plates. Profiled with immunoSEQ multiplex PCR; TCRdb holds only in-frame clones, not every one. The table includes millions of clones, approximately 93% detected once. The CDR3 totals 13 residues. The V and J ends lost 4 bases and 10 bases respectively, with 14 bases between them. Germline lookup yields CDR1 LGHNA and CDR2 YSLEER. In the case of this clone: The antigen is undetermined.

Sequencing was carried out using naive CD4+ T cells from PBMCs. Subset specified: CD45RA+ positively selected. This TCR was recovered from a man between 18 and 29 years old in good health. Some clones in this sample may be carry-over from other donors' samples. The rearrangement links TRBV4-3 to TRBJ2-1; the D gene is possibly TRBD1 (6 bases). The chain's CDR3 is CASSPQQGLEQFF. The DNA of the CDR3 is TGCGCCAGCAGCCCCCAACAGGGTTTAGAGCAGTTCTTC.